This T cell receptor (beta chain) stems from a study of T cells in Graves' hyperthyroidism and ophthalmopathy (dated by TCRdb to about 2019). In the study overall: Peripheral blood was collected at initial diagnosis, before any treatment. The approximately 100 discovery patients were randomly split 7:3 into training and test sets. Prospective prediction of ophthalmopathy was tested in an independent validation cohort of 18 to 20 hyperthyroidism patients and 17 patients who later progressed to ophthalmopathy. Thyroid tissue and blood T-cell repertoires from about six Graves' hyperthyroidism patients were also compared in the study. TCR V-J signatures able to tell the groups apart were searched for in a discovery cohort of 95 or so patients, of whom more than 40 had Graves' ophthalmopathy and some 60 had stable Graves' hyperthyroidism. Following sampling, methimazole starting at 30 mg daily was given to hyperthyroidism patients, and high-dose intravenous methylprednisolone was given to ophthalmopathy patients. The paper describes TCR Vbeta CDR3 sequencing of 120 to 150 peripheral blood samples, made up of roughly 40 ophthalmopathy patients, roughly 72 hyperthyroidism patients and 17 progressor patients. What the authors observed across the whole study: Most expanded thyroid clonotypes (frequency above 0.001) were also detected in blood, a finding suggesting that blood repertoires may reflect thyroid immune responses. Sample size was not statistically predetermined, and investigators were not blinded to group allocation. In validation, the model predicted progression to ophthalmopathy with roughly 66% sensitivity and approximately 72% specificity, a median of around 6.6 months before onset. Ophthalmopathy was separated from stable hyperthyroidism by a 13 V-J signature model, with about 86% sensitivity and 81% to 82% specificity obtained in cross-validation and 80%/75% obtained in testing.

CDR1 SGHTA and CDR2 FQGNSA were looked up in the germline V gene. V loses 5 bases, J loses 2 bases, and the germline ends lie 5 bases apart. The CDR3 contains 12 residues, cysteine and phenylalanine counted. Only CDR3 DNA is held: 36 bases, read in frame from base 1. This clonotype was counted ten times or more. Its antigen remains unidentified. No base quality information exists; no much larger clone differs at one position. The TCR beta CDR3 regions were amplified from the RNA transcripts. A first-round RT-PCR of the TCR CDR3 used the HTBI primer set with the Qiagen OneStep RT-PCR kit. Libraries were constructed in a second round of multiplex PCR, after which size selection and purification were carried out. Libraries were sequenced paired-end with 100 bp reads on an Illumina HiSeq2000. In the original analysis: Raw data were processed with SOAPnuke, discarding reads with adapters, uncalled bases, mean Phred below 15, or no exact constant-primer or identifier match. COPE v1.2.5 was used to merge high-quality paired reads, and clonotypes were defined as unique nucleotide sequences. MiTCR v1.1 was used to align the clonotypes against IMGT TRBV, TRBD and TRBJ reference segments. Analysis was restricted to V-J combinations with a frequency above 0.0001, which covered approximately 99% of repertoires. A TCS score was defined as the ratio of F50 (clonal expansion) to E x V (chaos), with BLOSUM62-based TCRdist applied between CDR3 peptides within each V-J. Welch's t-statistics and random forest reduced 500 to 550 V-J features to 13, which were used in a naive Bayes classifier (R e1071). TCRdb cleaned the public reads at Q25 with fastp, built clones with MiXCR and kept in-frame beta chains. Here each entry gathers all rows of one CDR3 protein and keeps the most common genes and DNA. The authors' filters were not applied to this entry. This sample holds some 690,000 distinct CDR3 sequences; about 18% were observed only once. The ten largest clones add up to around 16% of the sample.

A patient counted as having stable Graves' hyperthyroidism if no progression to ophthalmopathy occurred over 18 months of follow-up. The hyperthyroidism patients were between 18 and 65 years old and newly diagnosed, with a disease duration of less than 2 months. Exclusion was applied to patients with uncontrolled infections, other autoimmune diseases, pregnancy or lactation. Diagnoses were established on the basis of clinical symptoms, serum thyroxine and TRAb, thyroid ultrasound, and orbital computed tomography. PBMCs were separated from under 12 ml of fresh peripheral blood using Ficoll-Paque density gradient centrifugation. Trizol reagent was used to extract total RNA, and RNA quality was then checked on an Agilent 2100 Bioanalyzer.

The chain is made from TRBV7-2 and TRBJ2-3, with the D segment identity uncertain. The material sequenced was blood. This TCR came from a man aged 50 or older with Graves' hyperthyroidism. The CDR3 reads as follows: CASSATTDTQYF. The DNA sequence is as follows: TGTGCCAGCAGCGCCACCACAGATACGCAGTATTTT. This CDR3, with the reference TRBV7-2 and TRBJ2-3 proteins standing in past its ends, gives the full variable domain GAGVSQSPSNKVTEKGKDVELRCDPISGHTALYWYRQSLGQGLEFLIYFQGNSAPDKSGLPSDRFSAERTGGSVSTLTIQRTQQEDSAVYLCASSATTDTQYFGPGTRLTVL.